This passage covers 14 T cell receptor beta chains from one sample sequenced in a study of T cell responses to AZD1222 COVID-19 vaccine. Here immunoSEQ multiplex PCR was the method, and the copy in TCRdb shows in-frame clones only, minus some. The sample lists 170,000 or so clones; about nine tenths were seen once. Sequenced material: peripheral blood, taken on day 0 of AZD1222 vaccination. These receptor sequences come from an adult in good health.

The V gene is TRBV6-2 or TRBV6-3, the J gene TRBJ1-5, with TRBD1 as a possible D gene (5 bases). With 2 bases removed from V and 0 bases from J, the gap between germline ends came to 17 bases. Germline V gives CDR1 MNHEY, CDR2 SVGEGT. The CDR3 is made up of 18 amino acids. CDR3: CASSYPQGESHSNQPQHF. Written as DNA, the CDR3 is TGTGCCAGCAGTTACCCCCAAGGGGAGAGCCATAGCAATCAGCCCCAGCATTTT.

This clone was detected only a few times. V gene TRBV29-1 combines with J gene TRBJ1-1; TRBD1 matches at 8 bases. Trimming cost V 4 bases and J 5 bases; bases outside gene matches: 12. Germline V gene lookup returns CDR1 SQVTM and CDR2 ANQGSEA. The CDR3 runs to 15 residues. The CDR3 protein is CSVGHPRGLGTEAFF. The CDR3 DNA is TGCAGCGTTGGACATCCCAGGGGGCTAGGAACTGAAGCTTTCTTT. Full variable domain (remainder filled in from reference TRBV29-1 and TRBJ1-1): SAVISQKPSRDICQRGTSLTIQCQVDSQVTMMFWYRQQPGQSLTLIATANQGSEATYESGFVIDKFPISRPNLTFSTLTVSNMSPEDSSIYLCSVGHPRGLGTEAFFGQGTRLTVV.

This clone was detected a few times. The V and J genes are TRBV23-1 and TRBJ2-4; D ambiguous. TRBV23-1 falls under the ORF class, with uncertain function. This CDR3 is built from 16 residues. Trimming cost V 0 bases and J 0 bases, with 9 bases left between them. In DNA form, the CDR3 reads TGCGCCAGCAGTCAATCGAAGCTCCTAGCCAAAAACATTCAGTACTTC. It codes for CASSQSKLLAKNIQYF.

V usage is TRBV11-2 and J usage is TRBJ2-1; 13 bases match TRBD2. V gave up 2 bases and J gave up 8 bases; unmatched junction bases: 6. The germline V gene encodes CDR1 SGHAT and CDR2 FQNNGV. The CDR3 sequence is 16 residues long. DNA of the CDR3: TGTGCCAGCAGCTTAATCCGACTAGCGGGGGGCCATGAGCAGTTCTTC. This encodes CASSLIRLAGGHEQFF.

V is TRBV7-2 and J is TRBJ1-2, with D perhaps TRBD1 (5 bases). The CDR3 is 14 amino acids. CDR1 and CDR2 (germline): SGHTA, FQGNSA. Trimming pared 5 bases from V and 7 bases from J, leaving 17 bases between. This CDR3 reads CASSLPQGGFGYTF. DNA for the CDR3: TGTGCCAGCAGCCTTCCTCAGGGAGGGTTTGGCTACACCTTC. The variable domain in full, completed from reference TRBV7-2 and TRBJ1-2, reads GAGVSQSPSNKVTEKGKDVELRCDPISGHTALYWYRQSLGQGLEFLIYFQGNSAPDKSGLPSDRFSAERTGGSVSTLTIQRTQQEDSAVYLCASSLPQGGFGYTFGSGTRLTVV.

The chain uses TRBV6-5 and TRBJ2-5; a possible D gene is TRBD1 (6 bases). CDR3 size: 15 residues. Trimming cost V 6 bases and J 5 bases, with 19 bases left between them. Germline CDR1 MNHEY, CDR2 SVGAGI. DNA for the CDR3: TGTGCCAGCAGCCAAAGGGTGGGGGCTGAGGAGACCCAGTACTTC. Translation gives CASSQRVGAEETQYF.

About this clone: An end of the junction differs from the germline gene, which may be a read error. J is TRBJ1-1 and V is TRBV7-7; maybe TRBD1 (6 bases). Germline-derived CDR1 and CDR2 are SSHAT and FNYEAQ (reference sequence). The CDR3 contains 13 residues. The CDR3 coding sequence is TGTGCTAGCAGCCTGGACAGGAACACTGAAGCTTTCTTT. Translated: CASSLDRNTEAFF.

This chain links TRBV7-2 with TRBJ2-2, with D possibly TRBD1 on 7 matching bases. Germline CDR1 is SGHTA and CDR2 is FQGNSA. The V end was cut by 5 bases, the J end by 4 bases, with 11 bases between. The CDR3 totals 14 residues. CDR3 region: CASSAGQFTGELFF. The CDR3 bases are TGTGCCAGCAGCGCGGGACAGTTCACCGGGGAGCTGTTTTTT.

V gene TRBV7-2 combines with J gene TRBJ1-2, with 8 bases aligning to TRBD1. Per the germline V gene, CDR1 is SGHTA and CDR2 is FQGNSA. With 1 base clipped from V and 6 bases from J, the junction kept 7 bases outside the gene matches. The CDR3 is made up of 15 amino acids. CDR3 protein: CASSLGGTGSDGYTF. The CDR3, as DNA: TGTGCCAGCAGCTTAGGGGGGACAGGCTCAGATGGCTACACCTTC.

The V gene is TRBV10-3, the J gene TRBJ2-7; unclear D gene. Germline CDR1 reads ENHRY; CDR2 reads SYGVKD. Trimming removed 8 bases from V and 2 bases from J, with 19 bases in between. The CDR3 is 15 amino acids. CDR3 nucleotides: TGTGCCATCCTTCCCCACAACCAGCCGCCCTACGAGCAGTACTTC. The encoded protein is CAILPHNQPPYEQYF.

This clone was found a few times. J is TRBJ1-2 and V is TRBV25-1; unclear D gene. Per the germline V gene, CDR1 is MGHDK and CDR2 is SYGVNS. V was trimmed by 4 bases and J by 3 bases, leaving 3 bases between them. The CDR3 length is 11 residues. The CDR3 region is CASSGDYGYTF. CDR3 nucleotide sequence: TGTGCCAGCAGTGGGGACTATGGCTACACCTTC.

This chain joins TRBV3-1 (or the pseudogene TRBV3-2) and TRBJ1-2, with D perhaps TRBD1 (6 bases). Germline V gene lookup returns CDR1 LGHDT and CDR2 YNNKEL (reference sequence). There are 13 residues in the CDR3. V was cut by 4 bases and J by 8 bases, with 14 bases left in between. The CDR3 here is CASSPWGAGGYTF. CDR3 coding DNA: TGTGCCAGCAGCCCGTGGGGGGCCGGAGGCTACACCTTC.

This clone appeared once. The rearrangement joins TRBV5-4 to TRBJ2-7; D is tentatively TRBD1 or TRBD2 (6 bases each). The CDR3 totals 13 residues. Germline CDR1 reads SGHNT; CDR2 reads YYREEE (reference sequence). Trimming cost V 2 bases and J 4 bases, with 10 bases left between them. CDR3: CASSFGGQYEQYF. As DNA, the CDR3 is TGTGCCAGCAGCTTCGGGGGCCAATACGAGCAGTACTTC.

V and J are TRBV18 and TRBJ1-1, with a weak D call TRBD1 (5 bases). V shed 4 bases and J shed 0 bases, with 12 bases lying between them. The V gene's germline CDR1 is KGHSH and CDR2 LQKENI. The CDR3 is 15 residues long. CDR3 nucleotides: TGTGCCAGCTCACGGGATGAGGGGATGAACACTGAAGCTTTCTTT. It yields the protein CASSRDEGMNTEAFF.